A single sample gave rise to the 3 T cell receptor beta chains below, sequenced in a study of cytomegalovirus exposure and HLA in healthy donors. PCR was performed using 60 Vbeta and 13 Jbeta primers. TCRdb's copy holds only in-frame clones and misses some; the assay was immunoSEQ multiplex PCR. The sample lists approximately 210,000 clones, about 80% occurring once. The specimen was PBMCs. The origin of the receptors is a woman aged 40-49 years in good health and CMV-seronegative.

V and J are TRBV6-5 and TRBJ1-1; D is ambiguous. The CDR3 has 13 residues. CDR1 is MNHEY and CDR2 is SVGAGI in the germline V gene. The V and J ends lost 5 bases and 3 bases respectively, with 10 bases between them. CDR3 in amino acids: CASSEVGDTEAFF. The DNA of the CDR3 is TGTGCCAGCAGTGAAGTCGGGGACACTGAAGCTTTCTTT.

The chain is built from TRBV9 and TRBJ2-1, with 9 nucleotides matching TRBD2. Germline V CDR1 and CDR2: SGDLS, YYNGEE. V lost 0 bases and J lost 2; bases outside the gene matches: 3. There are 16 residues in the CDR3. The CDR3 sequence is CASSVVASGAYNEQFF. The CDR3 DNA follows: TGTGCCAGCAGCGTAGTCGCTAGCGGGGCCTACAATGAGCAGTTCTTC. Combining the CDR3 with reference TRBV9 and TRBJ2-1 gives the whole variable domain DSGVTQTPKHLITATGQRVTLRCSPRSGDLSVYWYQQSLDQGLQFLIQYYNGEERAKGNILERFSAQQFPDLHSELNLSSLELGDSALYFCASSVVASGAYNEQFFGPGTRLTVL.

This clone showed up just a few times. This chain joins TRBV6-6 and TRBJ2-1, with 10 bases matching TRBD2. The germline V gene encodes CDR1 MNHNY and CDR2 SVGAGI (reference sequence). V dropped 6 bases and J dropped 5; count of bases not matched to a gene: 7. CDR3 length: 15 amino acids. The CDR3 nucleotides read TGTGCCAGCAGATTCGGACTAGCGGAAAACAATGAGCAGTTCTTC. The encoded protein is CASRFGLAENNEQFF.